Shown below are 17 T cell receptor beta chains from a single sample sequenced in a study of T cell repertoires in cytomegalovirus infection. TCRdb re-analysed the reads in MiXCR, keeping a single row per CDR3 protein. This sample has approximately 700,000 distinct CDR3 sequences, with 35% found just once. The sequencing input was PBMCs. Receptors were obtained from a human donor in good health (CMV status not recorded). Some clones in this sample may be carry-over from other donors' samples.

This clonotype was found many times. For the CDR3, the DNA is TGTGCCAGCAGCTTAGCGCGGGAGGGGAACACAGATACGCAGTATTTT. Its translation is CASSLAREGNTDTQYF. V is TRBV7-2 and J is TRBJ2-3; TRBD2 aligns across 9 bases. The CDR3 covers 16 residues. The V segment lost 0 bases and the J segment 2 bases; nucleotides outside the gene matches: 3. Germline V gives CDR1 SGHTA, CDR2 FQGNSA.

The sample holds a few counts of this clonotype. This chain uses TRBV5-1 with TRBJ1-2; D is ambiguous. The V gene lost 4 bases and the J gene lost 6 bases, with 13 bases spanning the gap. Germline V lookup: CDR1 SGHRS, CDR2 YFSETQ. The CDR3 covers 13 residues. CDR3 residues: CASSVEGGNGYTF. For the CDR3, the DNA is TGCGCCAGCAGCGTGGAGGGTGGAAATGGCTACACCTTC. Full variable domain (outside the CDR3, taken from reference TRBV5-1 and TRBJ1-2): KAGVTQTPRYLIKTRGQQVTLSCSPISGHRSVSWYQQTPGQGLQFLFEYFSETQRNKGNFPGRFSGRQFSNSRSEMNVSTLELGDSALYLCASSVEGGNGYTFGSGTRLTVV.

This chain links TRBV12-3 or TRBV12-4 with TRBJ2-1; 10 bases line up with TRBD2. The V gene end was trimmed by 1 base and the J gene end by 9 bases; junction bases not matched to a gene: 18. CDR3 length: 19 amino acids. CDR3 sequence reads: CASSLDRGTSGRAVGEQFF. DNA for the CDR3: TGTGCCAGCAGTTTAGACAGGGGGACGAGCGGGAGGGCGGTGGGTGAGCAGTTCTTC.

This clonotype was seen at least ten times. The chain links TRBV7-8 to TRBJ1-1; no firm D call. V lost 0 bases and J 1 base, leaving 9 bases between the germline ends. The length of the CDR3 is 15 residues. Per the germline V gene, CDR1 is SGHVS and CDR2 is FQNEAQ. The CDR3 protein is CASSLAMARNTEAFF. The CDR3 DNA reads TGTGCCAGCAGCTTAGCGATGGCAAGGAACACTGAAGCTTTCTTT.

This clonotype was observed a handful of times. The J gene is TRBJ1-1, the V gene TRBV6-2 or TRBV6-3; a weak D match, TRBD1 (6 bases). Trimming left V 5 bases short and J 0 bases short, with 10 bases between. The CDR3 is made up of 14 amino acids. Germline values: CDR1 MNHEY, CDR2 SVGEGT. The CDR3 reads CASSQGTMNTEAFF. The CDR3, as DNA: TGTGCCAGCAGTCAGGGGACGATGAACACTGAAGCTTTCTTT.

This clonotype has a handful of counts. The genes are TRBV28 and TRBJ1-4; no clear D gene. Trimming cost V 6 bases and J 1 base, with 9 bases left between them. The CDR3 spans 14 residues. Germline V gene data show CDR1 as MDHEN and CDR2 as SYDVKM. The CDR3 spells CASRVRITNEKLFF. CDR3 DNA sequence: TGTGCCAGCAGGGTCAGGATAACTAATGAAAAACTGTTTTTT.

V gene TRBV2 combines with J gene TRBJ1-4, with TRBD1 identical over 12 bases. Germline V gene sequence: CDR1 SNHLY, CDR2 FYNNEI. CDR3 length equals 16 residues. V lost 8 bases to trimming and J lost 8 bases; unmatched junction nucleotides: 12. The CDR3 DNA reads TGTGCCAGCGATCCGGGACAGGGGGCGCGGGGAGAAAAACTGTTTTTT. It encodes CASDPGQGARGEKLFF.

CDR3 sequence: CASSPWGWREDNEQFF. As DNA, the CDR3 is TGTGCCAGCAGCCCCTGGGGATGGCGGGAAGACAATGAGCAGTTCTTC. This chain connects TRBV7-9 to TRBJ2-1; D is perhaps TRBD2 (6 bases). The germline V gene encodes CDR1 SEHNR and CDR2 FQNEAQ (reference sequence). This CDR3 is 16 amino acids long. The V and J ends lost 5 bases and 5 bases respectively, with 19 bases between them.

The rearrangement joins TRBV7-2 to TRBJ2-1, with D perhaps assigned TRBD1 or TRBD2 (5 bases each). Germline V gives CDR1 SGHTA, CDR2 FQGNSA. This CDR3 comprises 15 residues. Trimming took off 3 bases at V and 2 bases at J, with 11 bases between the two ends. This CDR3 is CASSFHQGAYNEQFF. As DNA, the CDR3 is TGTGCCAGCAGCTTCCACCAGGGAGCCTACAATGAGCAGTTCTTC. Together with reference TRBV7-2 and TRBJ2-1, the CDR3 gives the full variable domain: GAGVSQSPSNKVTEKGKDVELRCDPISGHTALYWYRQSLGQGLEFLIYFQGNSAPDKSGLPSDRFSAERTGGSVSTLTIQRTQQEDSAVYLCASSFHQGAYNEQFFGPGTRLTVL.

The chain has TRBV7-8 and TRBJ2-7; weak D call: TRBD2 (7 bases). V was trimmed by 0 bases and J by 3 bases, leaving 18 bases between them. CDR1 and CDR2 (germline): SGHVS, FQNEAQ. The CDR3 covers 17 residues. The chain's CDR3 is CASSLALDPGGHYEQYF. The DNA for the CDR3 is TGTGCCAGCAGCTTAGCGCTAGACCCCGGGGGGCACTACGAGCAGTACTTC.

J is TRBJ2-1 and V is TRBV5-4; a weak D match, TRBD2 (6 bases). The CDR3 totals 17 residues. Trimming removed 0 bases at V and 1 base at J, with 14 bases between. Germline CDR1 and CDR2: SGHNT and YYREEE (reference sequence). CDR3 in DNA: TGTGCCAGCAGCTTGGTGGGGGGACGAGGATCCTACAATGAGCAGTTCTTC. This encodes CASSLVGGRGSYNEQFF. The full variable domain, with the rest looked up from reference TRBV5-4 and TRBJ2-1, is ETGVTQSPTHLIKTRGQQVTLRCSSQSGHNTVSWYQQALGQGPQFIFQYYREEENGRGNFPPRFSGLQFPNYSSELNVNALELDDSALYLCASSLVGGRGSYNEQFFGPGTRLTVL.

The V and J genes are TRBV18 and TRBJ1-2; D uncertain. Germline loops: CDR1 KGHSH, CDR2 LQKENI. The ends were cut back, 3 bases at V and 6 bases at J, with 11 bases in the middle. CDR3 length: 13 amino acids. DNA of the CDR3: TGTGCCAGCTCACCGACAATGGAAGATGGCTACACCTTC. Its protein is CASSPTMEDGYTF.

A word on this clonotype: An end of the junction differs from the germline gene, which may be a read error. This chain uses TRBV28 with TRBJ1-1; D is perhaps TRBD1 (5 bases). This CDR3 region has 13 residues. CDR1 is MDHEN and CDR2 is SYDVKM in the germline V gene. This CDR3 is CASRIGTEQGALF. The DNA for the CDR3 is TGTGCCAGCAGGATTGGGACGGAGCAAGGGGCTTTATTT.

This clonotype has at least ten counts. V gene TRBV12-3 or TRBV12-4 combines with J gene TRBJ1-4, with a tentative D call TRBD1 (5 bases). The germline V and J ends were trimmed by 1 base and 2 bases, with 11 bases remaining between them. The CDR3 runs to 16 residues. CDR3 amino acids: CASSLGSRGTNEKLFF. CDR3 DNA: TGTGCCAGCAGTTTAGGATCCCGGGGCACTAATGAAAAACTGTTTTTT.

The chain joins TRBV28 to TRBJ2-7; 7 positions agree with TRBD1. V was pared by 3 bases and J by 8 bases, with 7 bases of the junction left unmatched. In germline, CDR1 is MDHEN, CDR2 SYDVKM. The CDR3 runs to 13 residues. CDR3: CASSFIDRAKQYF. The DNA of the CDR3 is TGTGCCAGCAGTTTCATAGACAGGGCGAAGCAGTACTTC.

J is TRBJ2-7 and V is TRBV6-5; TRBD1 agrees at 12 bases. The CDR3 has 16 amino acids. Trimming cost V 6 bases and J 5 bases; bases outside gene matches: 11. Germline V gene sequence: CDR1 MNHEY, CDR2 SVGAGI. CDR3 in amino acids: CASRPQPGQGAHEQYF. As DNA, the CDR3 is TGTGCCAGCAGACCACAACCGGGACAGGGGGCCCACGAGCAGTACTTC.

The DNA of the CDR3 is TGTGCCAGCGGGAGGGTCGGGGAGCTGTTTTTT. It encodes CASGRVGELFF. This sequence joins TRBV27 and TRBJ2-2; 7 bases agree with TRBD2. The ends lost 8 bases at V and 7 bases at J; junction bases unmatched: 1. Per the germline V gene, CDR1 is MNHEY and CDR2 is SMNVEV (reference sequence). The CDR3 consists of 11 residues.